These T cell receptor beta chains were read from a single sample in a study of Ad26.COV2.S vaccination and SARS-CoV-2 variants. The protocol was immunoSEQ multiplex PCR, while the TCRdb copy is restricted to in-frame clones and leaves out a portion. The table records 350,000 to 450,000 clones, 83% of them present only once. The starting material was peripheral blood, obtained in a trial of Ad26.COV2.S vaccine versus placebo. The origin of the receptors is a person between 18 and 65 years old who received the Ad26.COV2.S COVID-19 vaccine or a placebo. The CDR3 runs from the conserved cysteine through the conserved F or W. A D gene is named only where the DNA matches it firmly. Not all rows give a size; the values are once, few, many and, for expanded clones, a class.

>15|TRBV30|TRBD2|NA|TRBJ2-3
CAWSPSGSSTDTQYF
TGTGCCTGGAGTCCTAGCGGATCTAGCACAGATACGCAGTATTTT
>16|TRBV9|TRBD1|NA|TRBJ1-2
CASSAGGQGANYGYTF
TGTGCCAGCAGCGCGGGGGGACAGGGGGCAAACTATGGCTACACCTTC
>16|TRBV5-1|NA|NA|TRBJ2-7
CASSLYGTSQLYEQYF
TGCGCCAGCAGCTTGTACGGGACTTCCCAGCTCTACGAGCAGTACTTC
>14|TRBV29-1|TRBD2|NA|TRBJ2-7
CSVLPSGRVGEQYF
TGCAGCGTTCTTCCTAGCGGGAGAGTCGGGGAGCAGTACTTC
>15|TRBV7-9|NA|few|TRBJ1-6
CASSRIEDYNSPLHF
TGTGCCAGCAGCCGTATTGAAGACTATAATTCACCCCTCCACTTT
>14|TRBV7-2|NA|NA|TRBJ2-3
CASSLATGGDTQYF
TGTGCCAGCAGCTTAGCCACAGGCGGGGATACGCAGTATTTT
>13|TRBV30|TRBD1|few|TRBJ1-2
CAWNYRGPGGYTF
TGTGCCTGGAACTACAGGGGGCCAGGCGGCTACACCTTC
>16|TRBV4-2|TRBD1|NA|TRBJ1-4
CASSQEGGTANEKLFF
TGTGCCAGCAGCCAAGAAGGGGGGACAGCTAATGAAAAACTGTTTTTT
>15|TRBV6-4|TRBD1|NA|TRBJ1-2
CASSGQPGQNYGYTF
TGTGCCAGCAGTGGACAACCGGGACAGAACTATGGCTACACCTTC
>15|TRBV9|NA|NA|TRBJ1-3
CASSVEGGRGNTIYF
TGTGCCAGCAGCGTAGAAGGGGGGCGCGGAAACACCATATATTTT
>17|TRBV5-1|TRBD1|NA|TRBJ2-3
CASNYRGTRSSTDTQYF
TGCGCCAGCAATTACAGGGGCACCCGCTCAAGCACAGATACGCAGTATTTT
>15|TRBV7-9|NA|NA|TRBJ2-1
CASSSLAGSYNEQFF
TGTGCCAGCAGCTCATTGGCGGGGTCCTACAATGAGCAGTTCTTC
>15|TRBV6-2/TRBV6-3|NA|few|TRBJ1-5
CASSPGIVGNQPQHF
TGTGCCAGCAGTCCCGGGATTGTGGGCAATCAGCCCCAGCATTTT
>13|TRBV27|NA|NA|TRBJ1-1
CASSARGASGAFF
TGTGCCAGCAGTGCCCGAGGGGCCTCGGGAGCTTTCTTT
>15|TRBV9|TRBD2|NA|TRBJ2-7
CASSETPSGSYEQYF
TGTGCCAGCAGTGAAACCCCTAGCGGGAGTTACGAGCAGTACTTC
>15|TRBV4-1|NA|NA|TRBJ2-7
CASSRRRGDSYEQYF
TGCGCCAGCAGCCGTCGAAGGGGAGACTCCTACGAGCAGTACTTC
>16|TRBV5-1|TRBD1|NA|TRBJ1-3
CASSLQGTDSGNTIYF
TGCGCCAGCAGCTTACAGGGGACTGACTCTGGAAACACCATATATTTT
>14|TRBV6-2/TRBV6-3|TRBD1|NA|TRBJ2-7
CASSSLGTVSQRYF
TGTGCCAGCAGTTCGCTCGGGACAGTATCTCAGCGGTACTTC
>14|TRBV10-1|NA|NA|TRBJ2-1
CASSEALPHHEQFF
TGCGCCAGCAGTGAGGCGCTCCCCCACCATGAGCAGTTCTTC
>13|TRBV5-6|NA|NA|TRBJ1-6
CASSFDSNSPLHF
TGTGCCAGCAGCTTCGACAGTAATTCACCCCTCCACTTT
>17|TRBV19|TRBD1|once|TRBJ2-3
CASSVRDRGRLTDTQYF
TGTGCCAGTAGTGTCAGGGACAGGGGGCGCTTAACAGATACGCAGTATTTT
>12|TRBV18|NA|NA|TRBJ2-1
CASSPQGNEQFF
TGTGCCAGCTCACCGCAGGGAAATGAGCAGTTCTTC
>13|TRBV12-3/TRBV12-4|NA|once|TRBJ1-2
CASSLSHWYGYTF
TGTGCCAGCAGTTTATCCCATTGGTATGGCTACACCTTC
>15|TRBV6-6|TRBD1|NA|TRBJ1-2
CASSFSGQGHYGYTF
TGTGCCAGCAGCTTCTCAGGACAGGGCCACTATGGCTACACCTTC
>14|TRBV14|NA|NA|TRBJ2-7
CASSQDRITYEQYF
TGTGCCAGCAGCCAAGATCGGATTACCTACGAGCAGTACTTC
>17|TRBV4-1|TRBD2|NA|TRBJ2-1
CASSPGASGSYYNEQFF
TGCGCCAGCAGCCCCGGGGCTAGCGGGAGTTACTACAATGAGCAGTTCTTC
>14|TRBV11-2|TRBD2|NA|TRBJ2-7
CASSQHLGGDEQYF
TGTGCCAGCAGCCAGCACCTGGGGGGGGACGAGCAGTACTTC
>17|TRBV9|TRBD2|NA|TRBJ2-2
CASSVAQREFNTGELFF
TGTGCCAGCAGCGTAGCCCAGCGGGAGTTTAACACCGGGGAGCTGTTTTTT
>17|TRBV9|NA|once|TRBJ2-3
CASSVGKGLSSTDTQYF
TGTGCCAGCAGCGTAGGTAAGGGACTTTCTAGCACAGATACGCAGTATTTT
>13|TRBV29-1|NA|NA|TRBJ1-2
CSVGGGLGYGYTF
TGCAGCGTTGGGGGTGGGCTGGGCTATGGCTACACCTTC
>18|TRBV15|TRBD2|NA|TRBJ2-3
CATSRGASAGGTTDTQYF
TGTGCCACCAGCAGAGGGGCTTCTGCGGGAGGAACCACAGATACGCAGTATTTT
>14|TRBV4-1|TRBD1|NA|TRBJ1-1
CASSQGTGVDEAFF
TGCGCCAGCAGCCAAGGGACAGGGGTAGATGAAGCTTTCTTT
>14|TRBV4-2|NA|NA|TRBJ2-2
CASGGTSRTGELFF
TGTGCCAGCGGAGGGACGAGCAGGACCGGGGAGCTGTTTTTT
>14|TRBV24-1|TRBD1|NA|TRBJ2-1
CATSDLWTGNEQFF
TGTGCCACCAGTGATTTGTGGACAGGGAATGAGCAGTTCTTC
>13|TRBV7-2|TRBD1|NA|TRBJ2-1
CASSSDRGSEQFF
TGTGCCAGCAGCTCGGACAGGGGGAGCGAGCAGTTCTTC
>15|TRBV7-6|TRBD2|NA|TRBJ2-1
CASSPGLAGGTEQFF
TGTGCCAGCAGCCCAGGACTAGCGGGAGGAACTGAGCAGTTCTTC
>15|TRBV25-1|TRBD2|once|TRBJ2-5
CASSRAGVAQGTQYF
TGTGCCAGCAGTCGAGCGGGAGTGGCCCAAGGGACCCAGTACTTC
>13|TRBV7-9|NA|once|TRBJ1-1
CASSLGSGTEAFF
TGTGCCAGCAGCTTAGGAAGCGGGACTGAAGCTTTCTTT
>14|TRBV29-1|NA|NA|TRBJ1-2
CSVEVGRGNYGYTF
TGCAGCGTTGAAGTCGGTAGGGGTAACTATGGCTACACCTTC
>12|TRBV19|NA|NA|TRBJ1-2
CASSWEGYGYTF
TGTGCCAGTAGTTGGGAGGGGTATGGCTACACCTTC
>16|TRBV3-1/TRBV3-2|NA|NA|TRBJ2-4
CASSPERALAKNIQYF
TGTGCCAGCAGCCCCGAAAGGGCCTTAGCCAAAAACATTCAGTACTTC
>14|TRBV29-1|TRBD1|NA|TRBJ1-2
CSVEDLWDRVSGTF
TGCAGCGTTGAAGATCTTTGGGACAGGGTATCGGGCACCTTC
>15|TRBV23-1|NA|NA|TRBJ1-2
CASSHLSGVGYGYTF
TGCGCCAGCAGTCATCTATCCGGGGTCGGTTATGGCTACACCTTC
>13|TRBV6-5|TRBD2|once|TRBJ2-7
CATSGKVAHEQYF
TGTGCCACCAGCGGGAAAGTAGCACACGAGCAGTACTTC
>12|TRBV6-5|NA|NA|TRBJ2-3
CASSQEGRTQYF
TGTGCCAGCAGTCAGGAGGGGCGCACGCAGTATTTT
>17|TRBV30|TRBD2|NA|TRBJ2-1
CAWTIRQLAGDGGEQFF
TGTGCCTGGACTATTCGTCAACTAGCGGGAGACGGCGGTGAGCAGTTCTTC